This T cell receptor beta chain comes out of a study of blood T cell dynamics during melanoma immunotherapy (dated by TCRdb to the early 2020s). In terms of the full investigation: The patients had metastatic melanoma and were given first-line pembrolizumab or nivolumab plus ipilimumab as standard of care in the United Kingdom. To find early correlates of response, peripheral T cell receptor repertoires were profiled in metastatic melanoma patients before and after one cycle of checkpoint inhibitor therapy. The training cohort was made up of consecutive patients, while a further independent group of patients from the same centre was pooled to form an external validation set.

CDR1 MNHNS and CDR2 SASEGT were looked up in the germline V gene. V and J are truncated by 4 bases and 0 bases respectively, leaving an intervening sequence of 13 bases. The CDR3 has 15 amino acids, counting the end cysteine and phenylalanine. Just the 45-base CDR3 DNA is kept, in frame starting at base 1. For every bulk PBMC sample, a fixed 350 ng of DNA was loaded. The immunoSEQ TCRb Assay kit was used according to manufacturer instructions to amplify TCR beta CDR3 sequences from genomic DNA. The KAPA Library Quantification Kit for Illumina platforms was used to quantify pooled libraries by qPCR. Pooled libraries were clustered at about 0.55-1.2 pM and sequenced on an Illumina NextSeq 500. On the authors' methods: The TCR data were analyzed using immunoSEQ ANALYZER and the R LymphoSeq package. A rearrangement efficiency score was calculated as productive divided by the sum of productive and non-productive CDR3 sequences. Within each patient, timepoints were compared pairwise for clonality, measured with the Gini coefficient, and for diversity, measured with the Renyi index at alpha=1. In LymphoSeq, clonal relatedness was computed with an edit distance of 3 and repertoire similarity was computed with the Bhattacharyya coefficient. To classify response, a linear discriminant analysis based on week-3 changes in clonality and diversity was built with the R MASS and caret packages. TCRdb carries this immuneACCESS record with in-frame sequences only. Its versions omit some clonotypes, under half of them owing to an unresolved V gene in the studies checked, with the rest unexplained. V and J calls and clone size are copied from that table; D and trimming were computed from the DNA. Recorded for this sample are 9,500 to 10,000 clones; about 86% of them occurred a single time. Around a tenth of the sample belongs to the ten largest clones.

This specimen's time point label, interpreted: pre-treatment baseline. Blood samples were taken before treatment (T0) and at week 3 (W3), following the first cycle of checkpoint blockade. Except for a couple of patients with rapid clinical progression, response was assessed 12 weeks after the first infusion by RECIST 1.1; disease control meant complete response, partial response or stable disease. Patients were not eligible if they had prior systemic cancer treatment, concomitant immunosuppressant therapy or synchronous other active malignancies. Both bulk PBMC and plasma cell-free DNA were sequenced for TCR beta so that circulating cells and T cell turnover could be tracked. Lymphoprep and SepMate tubes were used to isolate PBMC from blood, and red cell lysis was then performed. DNA from PBMC and sorted T cell subsets was extracted with QIAamp DNA Blood Mini kits. To note about this clone: Its antigen is not yet known. Nothing much larger sits one base from this clone, and base qualities are not available.

The paper as a whole reports these results and caveats: The study was unable to establish whether the T cell clones driving the repertoire changes were melanoma-specific or instead reflected general immune activation. The relatively small sample size was recognized as a factor that could limit how well the results generalize. A bifurcated reorganization of the PBMC repertoire at W3, with increased clonality or increased diversity, was observed in patients who later achieved disease control, unlike in progressors.

The source material was blood, sampled from a patient treated with checkpoint blockade. The source is a human donor with melanoma. The chain is encoded by TRBV6-1 joined to TRBJ2-7; a tentative D call is TRBD1 (6 bases match). In nucleotide form, the sequence is TGTGCCAGCAGTGTGAGGGACACTAGCTCCTACGAGCAGTACTTC. Its coded protein is CASSVRDTSSYEQYF.